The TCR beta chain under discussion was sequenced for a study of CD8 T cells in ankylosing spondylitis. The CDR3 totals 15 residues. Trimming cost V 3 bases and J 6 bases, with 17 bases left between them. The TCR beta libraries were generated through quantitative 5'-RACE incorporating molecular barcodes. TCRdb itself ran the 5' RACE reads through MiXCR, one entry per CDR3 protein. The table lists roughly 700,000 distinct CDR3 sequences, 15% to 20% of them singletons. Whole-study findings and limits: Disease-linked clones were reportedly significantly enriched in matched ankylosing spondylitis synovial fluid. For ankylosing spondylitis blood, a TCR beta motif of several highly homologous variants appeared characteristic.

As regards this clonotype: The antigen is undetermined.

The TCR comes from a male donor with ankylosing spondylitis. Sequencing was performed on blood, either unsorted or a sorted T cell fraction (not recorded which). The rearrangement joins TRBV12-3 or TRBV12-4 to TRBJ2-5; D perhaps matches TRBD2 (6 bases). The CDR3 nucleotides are TGTGCCAGCAGTTTCCTTAGTTATGGAGGGAAGACCCAGTACTTC. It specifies CASSFLSYGGKTQYF.